A selection of T cell receptor beta chains follows, all from one sample in a study of blood T cell repertoires in COVID-19. This table comes from immunoSEQ multiplex PCR, and its TCRdb copy is limited to in-frame clones, with some not included. The table shows fewer than 70,000 clones, with roughly 80% occurring only once. Source material: peripheral blood. Every receptor here comes from an elderly woman with acute or convalescent COVID-19. The CDR3 runs from the conserved cysteine through the conserved F or W. Each record gives: V gene, J gene, D gene, clone size, CDR3 protein, CDR3 DNA. D genes are given only for firm matches. The size entry is marked missing in some rows and otherwise reads once, few, many or a size class.

v_call: TRBV5-1
j_call: TRBJ2-1
d_call: TRBD2
clone_size: once
cdr3_aa: CASSVSTSAEQFF
cdr3_nt: TGCGCCAGCAGCGTATCGACTAGCGCTGAGCAGTTCTTC

v_call: TRBV6-5
j_call: TRBJ1-2
d_call: .
clone_size: .
cdr3_aa: CASSSGTGDYGYTF
cdr3_nt: TGTGCCAGCAGTTCCGGGACGGGGGACTATGGCTACACCTTC

v_call: TRBV10-3
j_call: TRBJ1-2
d_call: TRBD1
clone_size: .
cdr3_aa: CAISDRQGNYGYTF
cdr3_nt: TGTGCCATCAGTGATCGACAGGGTAACTATGGCTACACCTTC

v_call: TRBV10-3
j_call: TRBJ1-1
d_call: TRBD1
clone_size: .
cdr3_aa: CAISEYGQGDTEAFF
cdr3_nt: TGTGCCATCAGTGAGTACGGACAGGGGGACACTGAAGCTTTCTTT

v_call: TRBV6-6
j_call: TRBJ2-5
d_call: TRBD2
clone_size: .
cdr3_aa: CATLRLAGGQETQYF
cdr3_nt: TGTGCCACCCTTAGGCTAGCGGGGGGACAAGAGACCCAGTACTTC

v_call: TRBV5-6
j_call: TRBJ1-5
d_call: TRBD1
clone_size: .
cdr3_aa: CASSAGTGDRNQPQHF
cdr3_nt: TGTGCCAGCAGCGCCGGGACAGGGGACCGCAATCAGCCCCAGCATTTT

v_call: TRBV4-1
j_call: TRBJ2-1
d_call: TRBD2
clone_size: .
cdr3_aa: CASSPIRTSSYNEQFF
cdr3_nt: TGCGCCAGCAGCCCCATACGGACTAGCTCCTACAATGAGCAGTTCTTC

v_call: TRBV25-1
j_call: TRBJ2-1
d_call: .
clone_size: .
cdr3_aa: CASSRDIGYSEQFF
cdr3_nt: TGTGCCAGCAGCCGGGACATCGGGTACAGTGAGCAGTTCTTC

v_call: TRBV6-5
j_call: TRBJ1-2
d_call: .
clone_size: .
cdr3_aa: CASSYLQGLDGYTF
cdr3_nt: TGTGCCAGCAGTTACTTACAGGGTTTAGATGGCTACACCTTC

v_call: TRBV6-5
j_call: TRBJ2-7
d_call: TRBD1
clone_size: .
cdr3_aa: CASSYSLGQGLYEQYF
cdr3_nt: TGTGCCAGCAGTTACTCCTTGGGACAGGGACTCTACGAGCAGTACTTC